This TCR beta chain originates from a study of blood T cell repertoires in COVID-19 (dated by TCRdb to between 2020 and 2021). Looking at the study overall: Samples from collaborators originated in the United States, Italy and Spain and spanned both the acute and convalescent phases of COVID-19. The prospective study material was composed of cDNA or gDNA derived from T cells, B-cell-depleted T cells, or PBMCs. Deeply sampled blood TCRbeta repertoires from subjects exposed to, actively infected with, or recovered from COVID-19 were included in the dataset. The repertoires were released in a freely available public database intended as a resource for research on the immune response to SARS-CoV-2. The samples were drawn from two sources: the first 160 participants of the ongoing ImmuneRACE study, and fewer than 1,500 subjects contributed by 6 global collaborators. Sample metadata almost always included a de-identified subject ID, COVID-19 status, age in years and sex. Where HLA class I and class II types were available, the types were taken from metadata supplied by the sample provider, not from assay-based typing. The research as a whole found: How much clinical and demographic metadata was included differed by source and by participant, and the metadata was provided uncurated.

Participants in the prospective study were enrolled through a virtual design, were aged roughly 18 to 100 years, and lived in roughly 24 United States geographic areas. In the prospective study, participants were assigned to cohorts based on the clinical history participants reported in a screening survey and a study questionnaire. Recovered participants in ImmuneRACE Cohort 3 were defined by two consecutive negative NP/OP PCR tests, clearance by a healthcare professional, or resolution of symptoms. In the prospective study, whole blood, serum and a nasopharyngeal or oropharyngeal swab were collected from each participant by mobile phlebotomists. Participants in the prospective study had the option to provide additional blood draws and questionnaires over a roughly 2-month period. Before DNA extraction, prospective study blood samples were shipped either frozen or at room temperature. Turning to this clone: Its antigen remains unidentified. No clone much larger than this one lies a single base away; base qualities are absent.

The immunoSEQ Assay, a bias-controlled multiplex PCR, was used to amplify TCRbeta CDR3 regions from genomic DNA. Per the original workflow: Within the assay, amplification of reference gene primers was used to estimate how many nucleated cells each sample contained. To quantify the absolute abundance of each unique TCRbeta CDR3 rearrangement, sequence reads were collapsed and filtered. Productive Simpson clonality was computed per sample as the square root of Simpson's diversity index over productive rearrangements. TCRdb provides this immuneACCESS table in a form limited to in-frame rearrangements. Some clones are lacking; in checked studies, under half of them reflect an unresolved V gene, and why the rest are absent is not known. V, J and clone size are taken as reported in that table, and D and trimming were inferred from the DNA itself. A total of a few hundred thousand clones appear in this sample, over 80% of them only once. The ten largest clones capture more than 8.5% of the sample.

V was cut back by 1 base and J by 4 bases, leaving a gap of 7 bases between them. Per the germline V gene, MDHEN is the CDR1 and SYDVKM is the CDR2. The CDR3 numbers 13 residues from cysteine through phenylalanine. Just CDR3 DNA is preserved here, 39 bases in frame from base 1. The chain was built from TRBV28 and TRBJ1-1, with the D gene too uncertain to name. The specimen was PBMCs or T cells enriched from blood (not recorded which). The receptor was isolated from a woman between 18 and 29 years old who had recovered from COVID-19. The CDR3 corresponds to CASSLLGSTEAFF. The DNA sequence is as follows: TGTGCCAGCAGTTTATTAGGGAGCACTGAAGCTTTCTTT.